The clone carrying this TCR beta chain was seen more than once but under ten times. The antigen is undetermined. Unique molecular identifiers were affixed to single, distinct cDNA molecules. TCRdb processed the 5' RACE reads anew with MiXCR; each CDR3 protein has one entry. The sample yields roughly 81,000 distinct CDR3 sequences, over 10% seen once. This CDR3 is built from 16 residues. Germline values: CDR1 SGHDT, CDR2 YYEEEE. Trimming shortened V by 1 base and J by 5 bases, and 13 bases separated the two germline ends. These data are taken from a study of early T cells in non-severe SARS-CoV-2 infection. Looking at the study overall: The chains were unpaired, and the sequenced material was bulk RNA from unsorted whole blood.

Findings of the study overall: VDJdb matching, biased toward anti-spike CD8 responses, missed private and CD4 specificities.

The sample was whole blood. J is TRBJ1-6 and V is TRBV5-6, with D unresolved. The receptor was derived from an adult who was a healthcare worker with PCR-confirmed SARS-CoV-2 infection or an uninfected control (not recorded which). CDR3 residues: CASSLISDYHNSPLHF. DNA of the CDR3: TGTGCCAGCAGCTTGATATCAGACTACCATAATTCACCCCTCCACTTT.